The 8 T cell receptor beta chains below come from one sample, sequenced in a study of Graves' ophthalmopathy and Graves' hyperthyroidism (dated by TCRdb to the late 2010s). This sample was sequenced with an Illumina HiSeq 2000. For repertoire sequencing, the TCR beta CDR3 regions were amplified from RNA transcripts. A first-round RT-PCR used HTBI primers with the Qiagen OneStep RT-PCR kit, followed by a second-round multiplex PCR, size selection and purification. Using fastp at Q25 and MiXCR, TCRdb reprocessed the public reads and kept productive beta chains. Every CDR3 protein is listed once, alongside the most common genes and DNA of its rows. Within this sample are approximately 1.2 million distinct CDR3 sequences, with roughly two fifths of them counted one time only. Roughly 10% of the sample comes from the top ten. Sample: peripheral blood or thyroid tissue (not recorded which). The receptors derive from an adult man with Graves' hyperthyroidism.

The chain links TRBV28 to TRBJ2-7; D is unclear. In germline, CDR1 is MDHEN, CDR2 SYDVKM. This CDR3 spans 13 amino acids. V lost 3 bases and J 3 bases, leaving 9 bases between the germline ends. CDR3: CASSFGFFYEQYF. The CDR3 nucleotides are TGTGCCAGCAGTTTCGGCTTTTTCTACGAGCAGTACTTC.

The chain employs TRBV6-2 or TRBV6-3 and TRBJ1-5, with 11 bases aligning to TRBD1. Germline V CDR1 and CDR2: MNHEY, SVGEGT. V shed 7 bases, J shed 1 base, and the junction held 9 bases outside the gene matches. The length of the CDR3 is 17 residues. CDR3 sequence (DNA): TGTGCCAGCAACCCAAGGACAGGGGGCGAGAGCAATCAGCCCCAGCATTTT. This translates into CASNPRTGGESNQPQHF.

This clonotype was picked up many times. The rearrangement uses TRBV7-9 and TRBJ2-6; D gene uncertain. The CDR3 runs 11 residues. Germline V gene lookup returns CDR1 SEHNR and CDR2 FQNEAQ (reference sequence). Trimming took off 9 bases at V and 4 bases at J, with 4 bases between the two ends. This CDR3 reads CASGGANVLTF. The DNA of the CDR3 is TGTGCCAGTGGGGGGGCCAACGTCCTGACTTTC.

J is TRBJ2-7 and V is TRBV24-1; 8 bases line up with TRBD2. This CDR3 is 13 amino acids long. Germline V gives CDR1 KGHDR, CDR2 SFDVKD. The V and J ends lost 1 base and 9 bases, in that order; junction bases with no gene match: 4. CDR3 nucleotides: TGTGCCACCAGTGATTTTTCGGCGGGGGGGCAGTACTTC. It specifies CATSDFSAGGQYF.

This clonotype has at least ten counts. The chain is built from TRBV20-1 and TRBJ1-6; D remains unclear. The CDR3 loop spans 14 amino acids. V lost 6 bases, J lost 10 bases, and 19 bases lay in between. CDR1 and CDR2 from the germline V gene are DFQATT and SNEGSKA (reference sequence). The CDR3 is CSAPTRALGSPLHF. DNA for the CDR3: TGCAGTGCCCCGACACGGGCTTTGGGGTCACCCCTCCACTTT.

The CDR3 is CAITRGFGNSPLHF. As DNA, the CDR3 is TGTGCCATCACCAGGGGTTTCGGTAATTCACCCCTCCACTTT. This chain connects TRBV10-3 to TRBJ1-6, with a weak D call TRBD1 (6 bases). CDR3 length: 14 amino acids. CDR1 ENHRY and CDR2 SYGVKD come from the germline V gene. V was trimmed by 7 bases and J by 6 bases, leaving 13 bases between them.

As to this clonotype: Being one base from a much bigger clone, this may be a read error. The chain links TRBV7-9 to TRBJ2-7, with D perhaps matching TRBD1 (5 bases). The CDR3 consists of 14 residues. With 4 bases removed from V and 6 bases from J, the gap between germline ends came to 16 bases. Germline CDR1 reads SEHNR; CDR2 reads FQNEAQ (reference sequence). The CDR3 nucleotides are TGTGCCAGCAGCTCCATGGACAACCAAGGCGAGCAGTACTTC. It specifies CASSSMDNQGEQYF.

This clonotype was detected many times. The rearrangement links TRBV7-2 to TRBJ2-5; the match to TRBD2 covers 7 bases. Germline V gene lookup returns CDR1 SGHTA and CDR2 FQGNSA. The V gene end was trimmed by 4 bases and the J gene end by 5 bases; junction bases not matched to a gene: 10. The CDR3 sequence is 15 residues long. The CDR3 loop reads CASSYQSGEGETQYF. CDR3 in DNA: TGTGCCAGCAGCTACCAGAGCGGGGAGGGGGAGACCCAGTACTTC. The complete variable domain, with remaining parts taken from reference TRBV7-2 and TRBJ2-5, reads GAGVSQSPSNKVTEKGKDVELRCDPISGHTALYWYRQSLGQGLEFLIYFQGNSAPDKSGLPSDRFSAERTGGSVSTLTIQRTQQEDSAVYLCASSYQSGEGETQYFGPGTRLLVL.